Listed below are T cell receptor beta chains from one sample, sequenced in a study of T cell responses to AZD1222 COVID-19 vaccine. Clones were read by immunoSEQ multiplex PCR, and TCRdb kept only the in-frame ones, dropping some. The sample yields approximately 120,000 clones, 80% to 90% seen once. Source: peripheral blood, taken on day 0 of AZD1222 vaccination. The receptors derive from an adult in good health. CDR3s include the opening cysteine and the closing phenylalanine or tryptophan. The D gene is left open where the match is weak. Clone size is given for some rows only: seen once, a few or many times, or a class if the clone is expanded.

>NA|TRBJ1-4|TRBV14|once
TGTGCCAGCAGCGAGGACACTAACGGGGAAAAACTGTTTTTT
CASSEDTNGEKLFF
>NA|TRBJ1-5|TRBV28|once
TGTGCCAGCAGTTATGGCCCTGGGACGGGGGGCAATCAGCCCCAGCATTTT
CASSYGPGTGGNQPQHF
>NA|TRBJ2-7|TRBV27|NA
TGTGCCAGCAGTTTTCAGAAGGGGGTAGCGGAAGCCTACGAGCAGTACTTC
CASSFQKGVAEAYEQYF
>TRBD2|TRBJ2-7|TRBV14|NA
TGTGCCAGCAGCCAAGGACTAGCGGGAGGAGTGCAGTACTTC
CASSQGLAGGVQYF
>TRBD2|TRBJ2-7|TRBV7-2|NA
TGTGCCAGCAGCTTAGTTGCGTCGGGGGGAGAAGCCTACGAGCAGTACTTC
CASSLVASGGEAYEQYF
>NA|TRBJ2-7|TRBV11-2|NA
TGTGCCAGCAGCTTAGGGCCGGGACACTGGAACCAATACGAGCAGTACTTC
CASSLGPGHWNQYEQYF
>NA|TRBJ2-2|TRBV2|NA
TGTGCCGGAAGGGCCGACAGAGACACCGGGGAGCTGTTTTTT
CAGRADRDTGELFF
>NA|TRBJ2-3|TRBV3-1/TRBV3-2|NA
TGTGCCAGCAGCCAAGAGGGGGCCGGGAGCACAGATACGCAGTATTTT
CASSQEGAGSTDTQYF
>TRBD2|TRBJ2-7|TRBV11-2|NA
TGTGCCAGCGGAGGGACTACTATATACGAGCAGTACTTC
CASGGTTIYEQYF
>TRBD1|TRBJ1-1|TRBV5-1|NA
TGCGCCAGCAGCTTGGAGCTGGACAGGTACGGCACTGAAGCTTTCTTT
CASSLELDRYGTEAFF
>NA|TRBJ1-1|TRBV9|NA
TGTGCCAGCAGCGTAGGCCCAGCTTTGAGCACTGAAGCTTTCTTT
CASSVGPALSTEAFF
>NA|TRBJ1-5|TRBV9|NA
TGTGCCAGCAGCGACCGGGACAGCAATCAGCCCCAGCATTTT
CASSDRDSNQPQHF
>NA|TRBJ2-5|TRBV25-1|NA
TGTGCCAGTCATCGTGGGCCCCTTACCAAGGAGACCCAGTACTTC
CASHRGPLTKETQYF
>TRBD1|TRBJ2-7|TRBV7-9|NA
TGTGCCAGCAGCTTAGCCTCCGGGACAGGTACCTACGAGCAGTACTTC
CASSLASGTGTYEQYF
>TRBD2|TRBJ2-1|TRBV2|NA
TGTGCCAGCAGACCTCAACTAGCGGGACAGTTCTTC
CASRPQLAGQFF
>NA|TRBJ2-2|TRBV11-3|NA
TGTGCCAGCAGCTTAGAAGGGGGGCTTTTGTCCACCGGGGAGCTGTTTTTT
CASSLEGGLLSTGELFF
>NA|TRBJ2-1|TRBV11-2|NA
TGTGCCAGCAGCCTTGCTGACTGGGATCGGCAGTTCTTC
CASSLADWDRQFF
>TRBD2|TRBJ2-7|TRBV19|NA
TGTGCCAGTAGTCTTCGAGGCCTAGCGGGAGGCTACGAGCAGTACTTC
CASSLRGLAGGYEQYF
>NA|TRBJ2-2|TRBV5-4|NA
TGTGCCAGCAGCTTCGGCGAGTACACCGGGGAGCTGTTTTTT
CASSFGEYTGELFF
>NA|TRBJ1-4|TRBV4-1|NA
TGCGCCAGCAGCCAAGACCGTCTGTTTTTT
CASSQDRLFF